This is a list of T cell receptor beta chains from one sample in a study of post-analysis software for immune sequencing data. Each CDR3 protein gets one entry after TCRdb re-called the PCR reads with MiXCR. This sample yields under 650,000 distinct CDR3 sequences, of which about 40% are seen a single time; 1.5% to 2% belongs to the top ten. The sample consisted of blood. The receptors shown here come from a girl aged 10 to 17 with multiple sclerosis. CDR3s include the opening cysteine and the closing phenylalanine or tryptophan. A D gene is named only where the DNA matches it firmly. Not every row has a clone size; where given, it reads once, few, many or a size class.

j_call d_call v_call clone_size cdr3_nt cdr3_aa
TRBJ2-2 TRBD1 TRBV4-1 . TGCGCCAGCAGTTCACAGGGGGCTAACACCGGGGAGCTGTTTTTT CASSSQGANTGELFF
TRBJ2-7 . TRBV12-3/TRBV12-4 few TGTGCCAGCAGCTTCGGCGGGGGGACAGGGAATGAGCAGTACTTC CASSFGGGTGNEQYF
TRBJ2-6 . TRBV10-3 few TGTGCCATCAGTGCTGGGCCTCAGAGCTCTGGGGCCAACGTCCTGACTTTC CAISAGPQSSGANVLTF
TRBJ2-3 TRBD2 TRBV12-3/TRBV12-4 . TGTGCCAGCACCGCTAGCGGGCCCACAGATACGCAGTATTTT CASTASGPTDTQYF
TRBJ2-7 . TRBV6-6 . TGTGCCAGCAATCAACTAAGGGCCTACGAGCAGTACTTC CASNQLRAYEQYF
TRBJ2-1 . TRBV7-2 few TGTGCCAGCAGGAGGGGCCTGAGCTCCTACAATGAGCAGTTCTTC CASRRGLSSYNEQFF
TRBJ2-1 . TRBV29-1 . TGCAGCGTTGCGGTTGGTGGAGGGAGCTCCTACAATGAGCAGTTCTTC CSVAVGGGSSYNEQFF
TRBJ2-1 . TRBV9 few TGTGCCAGCAGCGGGCCGGGGGAGTACAATGAGCAGTTCTTC CASSGPGEYNEQFF
TRBJ2-4 . TRBV14 . TGTGCCAGCAGCCCTATTACCGGGTCCATAAACATTCAGTACTTC CASSPITGSINIQYF
TRBJ1-5 . TRBV15 few TGTGCCACCAGCGGCGACAACGCCTATAGCAATCAGCCCCAGCATTTT CATSGDNAYSNQPQHF
TRBJ2-7 . TRBV27 few TGTGCCAACAGTCCATGGACAGAGCCCTACGAGCAGTACTTC CANSPWTEPYEQYF
TRBJ1-2 TRBD1 TRBV15 . TGTGCCACCAGCAGAGCCTCAGGGGGTGGCTACACCTTC CATSRASGGGYTF
TRBJ2-7 TRBD1 TRBV28 few TGTGCCAGCGTCAGAAATTCCGGGACAGGGGGTAACGAGCAGTACTTC CASVRNSGTGGNEQYF
TRBJ2-5 TRBD2 TRBV20-1 . TGCAGTGCTATGGTCCTCTCAGGTAGCGGGAACAAAGAGACCCAGTACTTC CSAMVLSGSGNKETQYF
TRBJ2-3 . TRBV7-3 few TGTGCCAGCAGCTTAACATCCTTAGGGGGAGATACGCAGTATTTT CASSLTSLGGDTQYF
TRBJ2-6 . TRBV11-2 few TGTGCCAGCAGCTTATTGAGCGGGCGTGGGGCCAACGTCCTGACTTTC CASSLLSGRGANVLTF
TRBJ1-5 . TRBV5-5 . TGTGCCAGCAGCTTGGCCGTTGGGATAGGGCTATTTGGGCCCCAGCATTTT CASSLAVGIGLFGPQHF
TRBJ1-2 TRBD1 TRBV20-1 few TGCAGTGCTGGAGCCGGGACAGCATATGGCTACACCTTC CSAGAGTAYGYTF
TRBJ1-2 . TRBV12-3/TRBV12-4 . TGTGCCAGCCAAACAGGCTATGGCTACACCTTC CASQTGYGYTF
TRBJ2-2 . TRBV5-5 . TGTGCCAGCAGCGTCGGGCCCCAAAACGGGGAGCTGTTTTTT CASSVGPQNGELFF
TRBJ2-1 . TRBV12-3/TRBV12-4 . TGTGCCAGCAGCTCAGACCCGTCCCAAGAGCAGTTCTTC CASSSDPSQEQFF
TRBJ2-1 . TRBV7-2 few TGTGCCAGCAGTCAAGGCCGACGGGATTCCTACAATGAGCAGTTCTTC CASSQGRRDSYNEQFF
TRBJ1-1 . TRBV6-6 . TGTGCCAGCAGTTACTCGATCAGGGCTGAAGCTTTCTTT CASSYSIRAEAFF
TRBJ1-2 . TRBV12-3/TRBV12-4 few TGTGCCAGCAGTTTAGCAAGAGGAAATTTTTATGACTACACCTTC CASSLARGNFYDYTF
TRBJ2-7 TRBD1 TRBV5-1 few TGCGCCAGCAGCACCGGGACAGGGAGGGCCTACGAGCAGTACTTC CASSTGTGRAYEQYF
TRBJ2-1 TRBD2 TRBV20-1 . TGCAGTGCTAGTGGCGGGGGGGCCAGTGATGAGCAGTTCTTC CSASGGGASDEQFF